The subject of this entry is one T cell receptor (beta chain). The clone's antigen remains unknown. Nothing much larger sits one base from this clone, and base qualities are not available. To prepare the library, RT-PCR was applied. Sequencing took place on an Illumina HiSeq 2500. TCRdb handled the public reads itself, with Q25 trimming in fastp and clone calling in MiXCR, and kept productive beta chains. Each record represents a unique CDR3 protein, reported with the most common genes and DNA among its rows. The sample has some 850,000 distinct CDR3 sequences on record, about 18% of them singletons. Jointly, the top ten make up roughly 11% of the sample. The sample comes from a study of response to subunit inactivated influenza vaccine (dated by TCRdb to the late 2010s). With regard to the full study: Deep quantitative profiling of the T cell receptor repertoire was used in the study to follow responses to a trivalent subunit inactivated influenza vaccine. Beyond this particular receptor, the publication reports: The authors proposed that each seasonal influenza vaccination may bring in only a limited number of new T cells.

V is reduced by 4 bases and J by 1 base, leaving a spacing of 15 bases between them. The CDR3 covers 16 residues, taking in both the cysteine and the phenylalanine. The only DNA kept is the CDR3, 48 bases in frame from the first base. The TCR comes from a man aged 45-65 years who received an inactivated influenza vaccine. Donor details come from another sample of the same person, matched by shared clones. The material was PBMCs from blood, obtained 5 to 6 days after vaccination. The V and J segments used are TRBV12-3 or TRBV12-4 and TRBJ2-3, and TRBD1 may be the D gene, going by 7 matching bases. The sequenced DNA: TGTGCCAGCAGTTATCACAGGGGAGGAGGCACAGATACGCAGTATTTT. It translates as CASSYHRGGGTDTQYF.